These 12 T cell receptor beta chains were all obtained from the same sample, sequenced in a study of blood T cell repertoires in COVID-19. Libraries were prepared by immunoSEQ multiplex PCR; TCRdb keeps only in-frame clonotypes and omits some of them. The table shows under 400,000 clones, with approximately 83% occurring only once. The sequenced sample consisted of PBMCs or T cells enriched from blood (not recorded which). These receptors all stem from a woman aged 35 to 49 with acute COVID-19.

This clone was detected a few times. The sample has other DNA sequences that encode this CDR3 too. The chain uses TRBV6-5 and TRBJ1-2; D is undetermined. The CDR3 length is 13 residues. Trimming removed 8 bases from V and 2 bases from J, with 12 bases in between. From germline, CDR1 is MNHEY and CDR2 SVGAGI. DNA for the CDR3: TGTGCCAGCCACCTTACGGGAAACTATGGCTACACCTTC. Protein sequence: CASHLTGNYGYTF.

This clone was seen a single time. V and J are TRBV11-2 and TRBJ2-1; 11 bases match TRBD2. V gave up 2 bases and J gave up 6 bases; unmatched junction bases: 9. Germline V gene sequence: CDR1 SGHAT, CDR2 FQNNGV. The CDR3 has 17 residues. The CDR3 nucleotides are TGTGCCAGCAGCTTATCCCGACTAGCGGGAAGAACCAATGAGCAGTTCTTC. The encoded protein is CASSLSRLAGRTNEQFF.

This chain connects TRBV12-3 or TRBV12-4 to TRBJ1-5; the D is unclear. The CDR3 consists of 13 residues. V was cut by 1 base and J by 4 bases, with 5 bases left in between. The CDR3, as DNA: TGTGCCAGCAGTTTAGAACAGAATCAGCCCCAGCATTTT. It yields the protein CASSLEQNQPQHF.

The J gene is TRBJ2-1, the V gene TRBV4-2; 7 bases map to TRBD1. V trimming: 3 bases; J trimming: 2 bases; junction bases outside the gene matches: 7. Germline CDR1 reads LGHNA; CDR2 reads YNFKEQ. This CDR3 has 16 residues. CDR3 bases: TGTGCCAGCAGCCAGGAAAGACAGGGTCCCTACAATGAGCAGTTCTTC. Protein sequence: CASSQERQGPYNEQFF.

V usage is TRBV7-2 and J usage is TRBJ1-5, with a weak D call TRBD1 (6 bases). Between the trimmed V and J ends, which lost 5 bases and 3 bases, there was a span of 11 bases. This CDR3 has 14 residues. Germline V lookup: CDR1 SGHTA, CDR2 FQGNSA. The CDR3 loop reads CASSPGDNNQPQHF. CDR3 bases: TGTGCCAGCAGCCCAGGGGATAACAATCAGCCCCAGCATTTT.

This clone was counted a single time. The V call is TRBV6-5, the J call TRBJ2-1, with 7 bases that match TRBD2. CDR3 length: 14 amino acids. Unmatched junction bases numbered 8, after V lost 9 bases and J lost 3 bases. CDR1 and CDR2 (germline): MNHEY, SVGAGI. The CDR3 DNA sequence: TGTGCCAGTAACGGGCGGGAGTTCTACAATGAGCAGTTCTTC. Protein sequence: CASNGREFYNEQFF.

CDR3 coding DNA: TGTGCCAGCAGTTTAACGGGGAGGGCAGCTGAAGCTTTCTTT. Translation gives CASSLTGRAAEAFF. The rearrangement links TRBV28 to TRBJ1-1; D gene ambiguous. The CDR3 spans 14 residues. Germline-derived CDR1 and CDR2 are MDHEN and SYDVKM. V gave up 2 bases and J gave up 6 bases, with 13 bases separating them.

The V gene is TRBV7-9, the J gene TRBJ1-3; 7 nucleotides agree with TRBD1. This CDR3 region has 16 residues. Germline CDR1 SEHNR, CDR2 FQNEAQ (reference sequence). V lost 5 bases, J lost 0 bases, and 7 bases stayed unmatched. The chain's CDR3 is CASSPIGTASGNTIYF. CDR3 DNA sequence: TGTGCCAGCAGCCCAATCGGGACAGCCTCTGGAAACACCATATATTTT.

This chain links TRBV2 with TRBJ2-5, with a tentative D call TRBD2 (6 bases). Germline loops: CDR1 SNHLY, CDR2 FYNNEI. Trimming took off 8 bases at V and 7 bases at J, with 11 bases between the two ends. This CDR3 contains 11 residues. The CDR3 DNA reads TGTGCCAGCGCCCCCGGGGGGACCCAGTACTTC. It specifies CASAPGGTQYF.

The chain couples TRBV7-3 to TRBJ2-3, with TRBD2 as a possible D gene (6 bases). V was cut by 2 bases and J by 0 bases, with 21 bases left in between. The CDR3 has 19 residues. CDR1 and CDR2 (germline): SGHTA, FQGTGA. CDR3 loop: CASSLLPTPGTGSTDTQYF. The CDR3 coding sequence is TGTGCCAGCAGCTTACTTCCCACTCCCGGGACTGGGAGCACAGATACGCAGTATTTT.

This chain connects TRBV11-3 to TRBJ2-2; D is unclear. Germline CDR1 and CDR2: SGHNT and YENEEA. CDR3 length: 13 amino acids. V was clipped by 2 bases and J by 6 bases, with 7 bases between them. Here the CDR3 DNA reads TGTGCCAGCAGCTTACTTGCGGCCGGGGAGCTGTTTTTT. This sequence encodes CASSLLAAGELFF.

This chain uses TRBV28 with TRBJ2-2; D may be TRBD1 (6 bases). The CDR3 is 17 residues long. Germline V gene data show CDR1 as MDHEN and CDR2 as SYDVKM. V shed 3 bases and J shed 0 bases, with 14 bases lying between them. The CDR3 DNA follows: TGTGCCAGCAGTTTGGGGGCCAAGGGAGCGAACACCGGGGAGCTGTTTTTT. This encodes CASSLGAKGANTGELFF.